This T cell receptor (beta chain) was found in a study of shared T cell receptors in the human thymus. Trimming took off 3 bases at V and 2 bases at J, with 8 bases between the two ends. This CDR3 has 13 residues. From germline, CDR1 is MDHEN and CDR2 SYDVKM. TCRdb's copy holds only in-frame clones and misses some; the assay was immunoSEQ multiplex PCR. The sample has roughly 560,000 clones; about 84% are singletons. The same sample was also studied in work on human thymus T cells. According to that study: From resections taken during corrective heart surgery, the thymus tissue was obtained. Apparent bias marked the V and J gene usage of thymic and blood repertoires. Unrelated people showed highly overlapping thymic repertoires, related research reported.

V usage is TRBV28 and J usage is TRBJ2-7; D unclear. The receptor's source is a boy in the first two years of life with a congenital heart defect. Sequencing was carried out using thymocytes. Here the CDR3 reads CASSFNGTYEQYF. The CDR3 nucleotides read TGTGCCAGCAGTTTTAACGGTACCTACGAGCAGTACTTC.